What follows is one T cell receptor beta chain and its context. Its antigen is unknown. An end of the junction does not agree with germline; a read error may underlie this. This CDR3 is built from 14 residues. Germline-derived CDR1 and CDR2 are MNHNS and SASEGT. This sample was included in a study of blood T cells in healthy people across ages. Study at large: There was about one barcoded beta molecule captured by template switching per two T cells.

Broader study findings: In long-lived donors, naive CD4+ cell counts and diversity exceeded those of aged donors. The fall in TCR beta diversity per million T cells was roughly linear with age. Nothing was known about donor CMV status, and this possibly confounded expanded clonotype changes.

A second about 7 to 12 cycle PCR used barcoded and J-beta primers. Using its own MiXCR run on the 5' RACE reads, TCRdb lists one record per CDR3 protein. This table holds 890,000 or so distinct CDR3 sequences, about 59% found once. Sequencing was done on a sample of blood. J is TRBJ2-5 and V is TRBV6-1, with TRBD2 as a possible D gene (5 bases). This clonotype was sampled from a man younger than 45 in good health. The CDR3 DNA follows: TGTGCCGGCAGACCCGGACTTTCCCAAGAGACCCAGTACTTC. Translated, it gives CAGRPGLSQETQYF.